This T cell receptor beta chain was recorded in a study of PD-1 blockade in classical Hodgkin lymphoma. Findings of the study overall: Diversity similar to that of newly diagnosed patients was seen at baseline in complete responders.

The CDR3 contains 15 residues. Per the germline V gene, CDR1 is MNHEY and CDR2 is SVGAGI. With 5 bases removed from V and 1 base from J, the gap between germline ends came to 13 bases. Each and every patient relapsed after autologous stem cell transplantation, and patients got differing brentuximab vedotin exposure. With regard to this clone: Its specificity is not known.

Clones were read by immunoSEQ multiplex PCR, and TCRdb kept only the in-frame ones, dropping some. The sample has roughly 40,000 clones, over 80% seen once. The gene calls are TRBV6-5 and TRBJ2-3; D call uncertain. The receptor was derived from a human donor with classical Hodgkin lymphoma. Sample: peripheral blood mononuclear cells (PBMCs), taken at baseline. CDR3 in DNA: TGTGCCAGCAGTCTCGCTGGGTACCGCACAGATACGCAGTATTTT. It specifies CASSLAGYRTDTQYF.